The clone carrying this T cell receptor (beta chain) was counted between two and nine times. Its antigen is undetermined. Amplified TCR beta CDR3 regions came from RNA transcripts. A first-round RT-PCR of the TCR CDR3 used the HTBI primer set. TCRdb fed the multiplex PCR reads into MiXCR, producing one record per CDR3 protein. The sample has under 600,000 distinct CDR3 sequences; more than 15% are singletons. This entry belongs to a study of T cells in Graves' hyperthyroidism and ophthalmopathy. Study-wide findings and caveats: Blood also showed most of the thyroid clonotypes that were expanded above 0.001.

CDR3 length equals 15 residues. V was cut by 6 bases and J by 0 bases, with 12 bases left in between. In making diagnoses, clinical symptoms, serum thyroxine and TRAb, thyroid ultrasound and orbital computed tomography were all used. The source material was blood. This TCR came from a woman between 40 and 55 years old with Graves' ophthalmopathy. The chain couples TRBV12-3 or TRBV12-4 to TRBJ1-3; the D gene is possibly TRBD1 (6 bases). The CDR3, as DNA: TGTGCCAGCAGCCCTGACAGGACCTCTGGAAACACCATATATTTT. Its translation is CASSPDRTSGNTIYF.